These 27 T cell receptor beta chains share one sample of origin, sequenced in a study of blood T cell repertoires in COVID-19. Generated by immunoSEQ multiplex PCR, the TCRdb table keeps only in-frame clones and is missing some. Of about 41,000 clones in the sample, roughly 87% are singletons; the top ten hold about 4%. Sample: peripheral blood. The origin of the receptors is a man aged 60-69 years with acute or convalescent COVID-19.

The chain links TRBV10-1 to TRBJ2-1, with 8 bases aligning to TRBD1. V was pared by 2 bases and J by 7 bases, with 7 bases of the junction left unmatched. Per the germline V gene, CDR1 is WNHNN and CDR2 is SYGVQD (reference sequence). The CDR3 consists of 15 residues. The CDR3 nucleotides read TGCGCCAGCAGTGAGGCCCAGGGGGCATATAATGAGCAGTTCTTC. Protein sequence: CASSEAQGAYNEQFF.

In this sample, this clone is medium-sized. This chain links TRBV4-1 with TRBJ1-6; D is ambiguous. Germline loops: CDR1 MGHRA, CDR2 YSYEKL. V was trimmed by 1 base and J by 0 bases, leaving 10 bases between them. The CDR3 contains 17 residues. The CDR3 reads CASSQVDMISYNSPLHF. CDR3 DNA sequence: TGCGCCAGCAGCCAAGTCGACATGATCTCCTATAATTCACCCCTCCACTTT.

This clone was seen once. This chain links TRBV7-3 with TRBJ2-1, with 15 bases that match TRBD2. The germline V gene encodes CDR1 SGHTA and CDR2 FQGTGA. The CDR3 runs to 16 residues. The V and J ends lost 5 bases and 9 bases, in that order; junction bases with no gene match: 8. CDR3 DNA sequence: TGTGCCAGCAGCCCACCGCCGGGACTAGCGGGGGGTGAGCAGTTCTTC. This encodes CASSPPPGLAGGEQFF.

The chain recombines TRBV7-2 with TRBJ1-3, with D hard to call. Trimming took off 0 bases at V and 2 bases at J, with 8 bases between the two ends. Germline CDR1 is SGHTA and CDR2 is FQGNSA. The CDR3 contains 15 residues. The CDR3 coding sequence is TGTGCCAGCAGCTTAGCCCTTGGCCCTGGAAACACCATATATTTT. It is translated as CASSLALGPGNTIYF.

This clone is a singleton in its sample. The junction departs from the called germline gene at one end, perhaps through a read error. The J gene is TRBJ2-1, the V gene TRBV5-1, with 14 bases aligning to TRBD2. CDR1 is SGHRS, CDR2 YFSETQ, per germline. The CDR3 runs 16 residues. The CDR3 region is CASSWTSGGPISDWIF. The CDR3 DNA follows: TGCGCCAGCAGCTGGACTAGCGGGGGGCCCATATCGGATTGGATCTTC.

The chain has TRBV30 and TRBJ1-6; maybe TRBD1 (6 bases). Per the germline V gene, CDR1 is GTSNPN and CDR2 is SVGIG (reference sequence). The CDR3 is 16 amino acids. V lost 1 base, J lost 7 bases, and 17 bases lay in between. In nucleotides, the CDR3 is TGTGCCTGGAGTGAGATCCCGGGACAAAAAAATTCACCCCTCCACTTT. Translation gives CAWSEIPGQKNSPLHF.

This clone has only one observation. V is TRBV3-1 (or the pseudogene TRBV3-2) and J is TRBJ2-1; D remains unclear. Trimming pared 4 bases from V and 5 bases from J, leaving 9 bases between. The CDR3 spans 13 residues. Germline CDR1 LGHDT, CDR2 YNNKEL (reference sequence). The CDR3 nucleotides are TGTGCCAGCAGCCCCAAAACAGACAATGAGCAGTTCTTC. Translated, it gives CASSPKTDNEQFF.

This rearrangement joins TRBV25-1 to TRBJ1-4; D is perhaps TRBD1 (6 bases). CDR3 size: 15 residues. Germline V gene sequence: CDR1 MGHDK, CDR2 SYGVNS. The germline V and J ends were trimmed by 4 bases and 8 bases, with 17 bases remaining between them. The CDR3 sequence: CASSGLSGGAEKLFF. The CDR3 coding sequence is TGTGCCAGCAGTGGTTTGTCGGGGGGCGCGGAAAAACTGTTTTTT.

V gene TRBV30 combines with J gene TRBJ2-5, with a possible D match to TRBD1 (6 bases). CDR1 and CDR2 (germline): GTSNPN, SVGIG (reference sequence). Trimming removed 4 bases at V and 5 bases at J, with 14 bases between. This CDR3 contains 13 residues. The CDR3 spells CAWKQGLRETQYF. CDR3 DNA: TGTGCCTGGAAACAGGGCCTTCGGGAGACCCAGTACTTC. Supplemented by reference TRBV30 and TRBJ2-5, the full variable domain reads SQTIHQWPATLVQPVGSPLSLECTVEGTSNPNLYWYRQAAGRGLQLLFYSVGIGQISSEVPQNLSASRPQDRQFILSSKKLLLSDSGFYLCAWKQGLRETQYFGPGTRLLVL.

CDR3 sequence: CASTGLGGQINYGYTF. The CDR3 DNA sequence: TGTGCCAGTACCGGCCTCGGGGGGCAGATTAACTATGGCTACACCTTC. The V gene is TRBV19, the J gene TRBJ1-2, with D tentatively TRBD1 (6 bases). V lost 7 bases to trimming and J lost 1 base, with 19 bases between them. This CDR3 comprises 16 residues. CDR1 is LNHDA and CDR2 is SQIVND in the germline V gene (reference sequence).

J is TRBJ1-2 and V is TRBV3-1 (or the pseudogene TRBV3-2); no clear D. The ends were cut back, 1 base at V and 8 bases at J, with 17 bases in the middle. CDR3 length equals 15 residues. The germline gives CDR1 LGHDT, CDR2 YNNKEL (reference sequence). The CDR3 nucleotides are TGTGCCAGCAGCCAAGGTGGGAGGAGGGCTGGCGGCTACACCTTC. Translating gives CASSQGGRRAGGYTF.

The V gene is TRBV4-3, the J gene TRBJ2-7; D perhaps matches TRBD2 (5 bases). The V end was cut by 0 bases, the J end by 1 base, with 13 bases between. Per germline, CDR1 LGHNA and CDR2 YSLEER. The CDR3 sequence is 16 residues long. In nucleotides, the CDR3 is TGCGCCAGCAGCCAAGATAATCGGGATCGGTCCTACGAGCAGTACTTC. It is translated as CASSQDNRDRSYEQYF.

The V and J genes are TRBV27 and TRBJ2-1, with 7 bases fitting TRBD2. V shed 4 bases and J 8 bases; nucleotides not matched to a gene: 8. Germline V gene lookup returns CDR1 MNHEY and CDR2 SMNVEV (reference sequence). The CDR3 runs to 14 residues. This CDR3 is CASSSGTAGDEQFF. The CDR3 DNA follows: TGTGCCAGCAGTTCGGGCACTGCGGGGGATGAGCAGTTCTTC.

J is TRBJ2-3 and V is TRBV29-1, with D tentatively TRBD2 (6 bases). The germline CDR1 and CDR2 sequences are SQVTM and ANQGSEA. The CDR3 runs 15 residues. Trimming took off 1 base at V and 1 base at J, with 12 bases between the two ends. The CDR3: CSVEVGGFGTDTQYF. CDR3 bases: TGCAGCGTTGAAGTCGGGGGATTCGGCACAGATACGCAGTATTTT.

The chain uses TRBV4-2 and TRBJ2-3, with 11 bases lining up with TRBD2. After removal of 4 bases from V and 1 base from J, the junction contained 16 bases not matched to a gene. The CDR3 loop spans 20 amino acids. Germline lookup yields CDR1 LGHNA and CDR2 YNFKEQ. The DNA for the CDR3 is TGTGCCAGCAGCCCAACCTATTATAGCGGGGGGGTGATCGGCACAGATACGCAGTATTTT. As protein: CASSPTYYSGGVIGTDTQYF.

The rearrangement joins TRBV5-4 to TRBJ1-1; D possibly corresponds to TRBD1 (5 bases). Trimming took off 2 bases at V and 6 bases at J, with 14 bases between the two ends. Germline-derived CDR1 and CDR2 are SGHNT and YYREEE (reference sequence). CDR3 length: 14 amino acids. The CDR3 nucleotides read TGTGCCAGCAGCTTTCAGGGCCCCTCGGCTGAAGCTTTCTTT. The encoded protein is CASSFQGPSAEAFF.

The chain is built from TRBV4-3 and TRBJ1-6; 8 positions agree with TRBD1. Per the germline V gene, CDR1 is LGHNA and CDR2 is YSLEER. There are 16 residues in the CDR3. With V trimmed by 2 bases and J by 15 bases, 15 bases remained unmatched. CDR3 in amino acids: CASSQLGAGTGFHLHF. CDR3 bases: TGCGCCAGCAGCCAACTCGGGGCCGGGACAGGCTTTCACCTCCACTTT.

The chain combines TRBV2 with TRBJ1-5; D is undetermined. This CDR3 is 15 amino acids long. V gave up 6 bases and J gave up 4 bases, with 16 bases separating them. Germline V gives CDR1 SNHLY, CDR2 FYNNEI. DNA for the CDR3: TGTGCCAGCAGGGAGACGATTAGCGGAAATCAGCCCCAGCATTTT. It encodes CASRETISGNQPQHF.

The CDR3 loop reads CAWSGLAGGAYNEQFF. In nucleotides, the CDR3 is TGTGCCTGGAGTGGACTAGCGGGGGGGGCTTACAATGAGCAGTTCTTC. The chain links TRBV30 to TRBJ2-1, with 14 nucleotides matching TRBD2. CDR3 length: 16 residues. Germline CDR1 and CDR2: GTSNPN and SVGIG (reference sequence). V lost 1 base and J lost 4; bases outside the gene matches: 3.

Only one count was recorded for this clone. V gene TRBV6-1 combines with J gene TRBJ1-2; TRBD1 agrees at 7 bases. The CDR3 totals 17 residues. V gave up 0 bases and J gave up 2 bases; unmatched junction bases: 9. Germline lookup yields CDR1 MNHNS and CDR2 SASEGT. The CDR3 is CASSEAATGVRNYGYTF. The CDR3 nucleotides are TGTGCCAGCAGTGAAGCGGCTACAGGGGTCCGCAACTATGGCTACACCTTC.

CDR3 in amino acids: CASSGQGVFSGANVLTF. The CDR3 nucleotides are TGTGCCAGTTCGGGACAGGGGGTTTTCTCTGGGGCCAACGTCCTGACTTTC. The rearrangement joins TRBV19 to TRBJ2-6; 11 bases line up with TRBD1. CDR1 LNHDA and CDR2 SQIVND come from the germline V gene (reference sequence). V shed 8 bases, J shed 0 bases, and the junction held 6 bases outside the gene matches. This CDR3 contains 17 residues.

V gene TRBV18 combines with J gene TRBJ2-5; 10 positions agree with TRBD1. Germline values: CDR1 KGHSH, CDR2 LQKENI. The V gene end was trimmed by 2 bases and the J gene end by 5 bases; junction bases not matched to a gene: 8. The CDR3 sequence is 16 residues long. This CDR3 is CASSPTGQGERETQYF. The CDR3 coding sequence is TGTGCCAGCTCACCAACTGGACAGGGGGAGAGGGAGACCCAGTACTTC.

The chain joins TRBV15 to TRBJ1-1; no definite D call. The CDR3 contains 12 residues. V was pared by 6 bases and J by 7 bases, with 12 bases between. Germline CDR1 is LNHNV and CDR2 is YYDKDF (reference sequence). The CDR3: CATRPTSGEAFF. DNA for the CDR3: TGTGCCACCAGACCGACAAGCGGTGAAGCTTTCTTT.

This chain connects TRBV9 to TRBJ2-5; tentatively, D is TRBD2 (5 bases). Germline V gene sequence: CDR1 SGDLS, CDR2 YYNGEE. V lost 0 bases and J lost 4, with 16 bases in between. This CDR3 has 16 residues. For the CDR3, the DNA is TGTGCCAGCAGCGTAGGCCCTGGTGGTAGCGCAGAGACCCAGTACTTC. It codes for CASSVGPGGSAETQYF. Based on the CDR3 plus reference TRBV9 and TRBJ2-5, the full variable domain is DSGVTQTPKHLITATGQRVTLRCSPRSGDLSVYWYQQSLDQGLQFLIQYYNGEERAKGNILERFSAQQFPDLHSELNLSSLELGDSALYFCASSVGPGGSAETQYFGPGTRLLVL.

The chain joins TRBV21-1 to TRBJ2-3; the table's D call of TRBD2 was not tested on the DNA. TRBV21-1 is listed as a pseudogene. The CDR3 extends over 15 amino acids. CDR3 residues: CASTLAGAFTDTQYF. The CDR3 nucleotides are TGTGCCAGCACCCTAGCGGGGGCATTCACAGATACGCAGTATTTT.

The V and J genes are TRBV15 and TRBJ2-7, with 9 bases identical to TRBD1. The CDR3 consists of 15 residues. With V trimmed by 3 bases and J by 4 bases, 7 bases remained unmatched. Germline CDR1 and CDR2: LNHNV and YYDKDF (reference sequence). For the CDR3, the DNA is TGTGCCACCAGCAGTGGGACCGGGACAGGGTACGAGCAGTACTTC. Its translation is CATSSGTGTGYEQYF.

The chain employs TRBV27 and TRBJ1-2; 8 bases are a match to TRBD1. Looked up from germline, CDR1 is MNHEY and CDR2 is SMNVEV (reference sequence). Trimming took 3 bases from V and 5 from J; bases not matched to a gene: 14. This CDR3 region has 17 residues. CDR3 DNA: TGTGCCAGCAGTTTGACAGGGGTCGGGGGTGTTCGTTATGGCTACACCTTC. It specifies CASSLTGVGGVRYGYTF.